A single sample gave rise to the 9 T cell receptor beta chains below, sequenced in a study of cytomegalovirus exposure and HLA in healthy donors. Measured with immunoSEQ multiplex PCR; TCRdb has only the in-frame clones, and not every one. This sample has 200,000 to 250,000 clones, with 88% found just once. Specimen: PBMCs. The receptors were sampled from a woman aged 18-29 years in good health and CMV-seronegative.

This chain links TRBV7-3 with TRBJ2-5; D might be TRBD2 (5 bases). There are 15 residues in the CDR3. CDR1 and CDR2 from the germline V gene are SGHTA and FQGTGA. Trimming removed 2 bases from V and 2 bases from J, with 12 bases in between. DNA for the CDR3: TGTGCCAGCAGCTTAGGAGGCAGGATACAAGAGACCCAGTACTTC. Residues: CASSLGGRIQETQYF.

J is TRBJ1-4 and V is TRBV2, with D possibly TRBD1 on 5 matching bases. Trimming shortened V by 6 bases and J by 6 bases, and 14 bases separated the two germline ends. Germline V gene data show CDR1 as SNHLY and CDR2 as FYNNEI. CDR3 length equals 14 residues. The CDR3 DNA reads as TGTGCCAGCAGACCCGACAGCTCTGATGAAAAACTGTTTTTT. It translates to CASRPDSSDEKLFF. Combining the CDR3 with reference TRBV2 and TRBJ1-4 gives the whole variable domain EPEVTQTPSHQVTQMGQEVILRCVPISNHLYFYWYRQILGQKVEFLVSFYNNEISEKSEIFDDQFSVERPDGSNFTLKIRSTKLEDSAMYFCASRPDSSDEKLFFGSGTQLSVL.

The J gene is TRBJ2-6, the V gene TRBV5-1; TRBD1 aligns across 9 bases. V trimming: 6 bases; J trimming: 1 base; junction bases outside the gene matches: 8. The germline V gene encodes CDR1 SGHRS and CDR2 YFSETQ. The CDR3 extends over 17 amino acids. The CDR3 reads CASIPGQGQSGANVLTF. CDR3 DNA: TGCGCCAGCATTCCGGGACAGGGACAATCTGGGGCCAACGTCCTGACTTTC.

The chain is built from TRBV27 and TRBJ1-2, with D perhaps TRBD1 (5 bases). V dropped 3 bases and J dropped 5 bases, with 13 bases sitting between them. The V gene's germline CDR1 is MNHEY and CDR2 SMNVEV (reference sequence). The CDR3 has 14 amino acids. CDR3 loop: CASSLGGYGYGYTF. In DNA form, the CDR3 reads TGTGCCAGCAGTTTGGGGGGGTATGGGTATGGCTACACCTTC.

This chain connects TRBV9 to TRBJ2-1, with 7 bases aligning to TRBD2. Trimming removed 0 bases from V and 8 bases from J; junction bases left unmatched: 8. The length of the CDR3 is 15 residues. From germline, CDR1 is SGDLS and CDR2 YYNGEE. The CDR3 sequence is CASSVEGGSWDEQFF. CDR3 coding DNA: TGTGCCAGCAGCGTAGAGGGCGGGAGTTGGGATGAGCAGTTCTTC.

The chain carries TRBV6-5 and TRBJ2-7; D ambiguous. Germline V gene data show CDR1 as MNHEY and CDR2 as SVGAGI. Trimming cost V 4 bases and J 2 bases, with 9 bases left between them. The CDR3 loop spans 13 amino acids. Here the CDR3 DNA reads TGTGCCAGCAGTTTAAGACAAGCCTACGAGCAGTACTTC. Protein sequence: CASSLRQAYEQYF.

This chain's CDR3 is CASSSLRPGQGFLFLGYTF. The CDR3 DNA is TGTGCCAGCAGTTCCCTAAGACCGGGACAGGGTTTCCTGTTCCTGGGCTACACCTTC. This chain uses TRBV28 with TRBJ1-2; TRBD1 matches 9 bases. The germline CDR1 and CDR2 sequences are MDHEN and SYDVKM. V shed 4 bases, J shed 8 bases, and the junction held 23 bases outside the gene matches. The CDR3 loop spans 19 amino acids.

The CDR3 nucleotides are TGTGCCAGCAGACGCACAGGGATACATGGCTACACCTTC. Translating it yields CASRRTGIHGYTF. This sequence joins TRBV6-6 and TRBJ1-2; D is possibly TRBD1 (6 bases). The CDR3 loop spans 13 amino acids. V lost 6 bases, J lost 6 bases, and 14 bases lay in between. The germline gives CDR1 MNHNY, CDR2 SVGAGI (reference sequence).

This sequence joins TRBV28 and TRBJ2-3, with TRBD2 matching over 9 bases. After removal of 6 bases from V and 10 bases from J, the junction contained 5 bases not matched to a gene. The CDR3 loop spans 12 amino acids. Germline CDR1 reads MDHEN; CDR2 reads SYDVKM. This CDR3 is CASSPSSGAQYF. As DNA, the CDR3 is TGTGCCAGCAGCCCTTCTAGCGGGGCGCAGTATTTT.